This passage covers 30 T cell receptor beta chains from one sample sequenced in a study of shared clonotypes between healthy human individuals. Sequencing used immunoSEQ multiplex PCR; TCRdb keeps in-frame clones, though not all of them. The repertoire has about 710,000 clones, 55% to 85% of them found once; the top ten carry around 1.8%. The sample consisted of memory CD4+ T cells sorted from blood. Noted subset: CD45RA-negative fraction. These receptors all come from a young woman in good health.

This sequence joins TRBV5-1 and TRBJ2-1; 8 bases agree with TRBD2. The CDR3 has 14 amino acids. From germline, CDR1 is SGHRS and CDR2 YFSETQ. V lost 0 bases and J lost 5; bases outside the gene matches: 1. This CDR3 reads CASSLELADNEQFF. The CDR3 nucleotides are TGCGCCAGCAGCTTGGAACTAGCGGACAATGAGCAGTTCTTC.

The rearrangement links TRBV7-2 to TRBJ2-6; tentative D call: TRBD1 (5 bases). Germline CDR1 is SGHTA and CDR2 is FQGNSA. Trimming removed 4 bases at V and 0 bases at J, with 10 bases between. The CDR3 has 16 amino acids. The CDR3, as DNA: TGTGCCAGCAGCTCTAGGGGCAGCTCTGGGGCCAACGTCCTGACTTTC. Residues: CASSSRGSSGANVLTF.

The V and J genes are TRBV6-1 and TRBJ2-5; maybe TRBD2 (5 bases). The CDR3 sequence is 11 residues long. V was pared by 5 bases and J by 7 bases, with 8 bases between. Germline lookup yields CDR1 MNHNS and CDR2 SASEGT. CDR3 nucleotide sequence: TGTGCCAGCAGTATCCGGGGGACCCAGTACTTC. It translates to CASSIRGTQYF.

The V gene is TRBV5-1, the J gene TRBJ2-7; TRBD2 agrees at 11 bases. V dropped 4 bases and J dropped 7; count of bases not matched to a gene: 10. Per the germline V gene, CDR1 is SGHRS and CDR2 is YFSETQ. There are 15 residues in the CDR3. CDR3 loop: CASSAVLAGEGEQYF. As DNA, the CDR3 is TGCGCCAGCAGCGCGGTACTAGCGGGAGAAGGAGAGCAGTACTTC.

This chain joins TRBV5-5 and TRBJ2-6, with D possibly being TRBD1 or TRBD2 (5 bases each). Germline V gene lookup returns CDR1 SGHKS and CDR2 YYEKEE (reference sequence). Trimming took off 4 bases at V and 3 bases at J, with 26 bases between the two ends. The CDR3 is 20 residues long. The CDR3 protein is CASSPGRSTLSLGGANVLTF. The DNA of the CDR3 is TGTGCCAGCAGCCCGGGGCGCAGCACCCTTTCTCTTGGTGGGGCCAACGTCCTGACTTTC. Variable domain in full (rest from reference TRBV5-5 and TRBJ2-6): DAGVTQSPTHLIKTRGQQVTLRCSPISGHKSVSWYQQVLGQGPQFIFQYYEKEERGRGNFPDRFSARQFPNYSSELNVNALLLGDSALYLCASSPGRSTLSLGGANVLTFGAGSRLTVL.

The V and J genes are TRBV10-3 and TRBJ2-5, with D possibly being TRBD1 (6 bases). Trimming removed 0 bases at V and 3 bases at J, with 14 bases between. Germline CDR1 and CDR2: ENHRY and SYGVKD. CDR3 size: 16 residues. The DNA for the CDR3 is TGTGCCATCAGTGAGTCGACTGGGCAGGGGAAAGAGACCCAGTACTTC. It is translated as CAISESTGQGKETQYF.

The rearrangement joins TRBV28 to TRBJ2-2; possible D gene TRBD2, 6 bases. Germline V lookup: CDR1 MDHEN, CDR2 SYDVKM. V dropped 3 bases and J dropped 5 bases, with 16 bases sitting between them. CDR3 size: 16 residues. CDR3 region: CASSLRERENTGELFF. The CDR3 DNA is TGTGCCAGCAGTTTGAGGGAACGGGAGAATACCGGGGAGCTGTTTTTT.

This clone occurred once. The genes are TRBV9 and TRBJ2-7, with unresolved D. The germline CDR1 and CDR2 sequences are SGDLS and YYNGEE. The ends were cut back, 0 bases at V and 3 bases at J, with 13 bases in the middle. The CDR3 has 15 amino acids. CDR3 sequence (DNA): TGTGCCAGCAGCGTAGGGGCAGAGTCCATCTACGAGCAGTACTTC. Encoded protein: CASSVGAESIYEQYF.

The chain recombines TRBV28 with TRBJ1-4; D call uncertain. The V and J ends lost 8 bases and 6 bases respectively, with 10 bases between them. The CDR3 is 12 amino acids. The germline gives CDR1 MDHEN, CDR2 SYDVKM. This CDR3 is CASGRGDEKLFF. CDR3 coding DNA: TGTGCCAGCGGACGCGGTGATGAAAAACTGTTTTTT.

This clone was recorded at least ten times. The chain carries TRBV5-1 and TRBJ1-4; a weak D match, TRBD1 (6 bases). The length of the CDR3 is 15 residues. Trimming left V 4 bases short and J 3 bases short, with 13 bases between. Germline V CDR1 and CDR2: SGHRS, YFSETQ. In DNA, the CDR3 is TGCGCCAGCAGCCCTGGCAGGGGACCTAATGAAAAACTGTTTTTT. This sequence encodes CASSPGRGPNEKLFF.

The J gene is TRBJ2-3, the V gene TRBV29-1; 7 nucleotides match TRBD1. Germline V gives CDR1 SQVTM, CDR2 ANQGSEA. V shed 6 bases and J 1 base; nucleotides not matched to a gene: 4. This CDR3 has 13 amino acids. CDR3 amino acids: CSVYTGGTDTQYF. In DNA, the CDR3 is TGCAGCGTATATACAGGGGGCACAGATACGCAGTATTTT.

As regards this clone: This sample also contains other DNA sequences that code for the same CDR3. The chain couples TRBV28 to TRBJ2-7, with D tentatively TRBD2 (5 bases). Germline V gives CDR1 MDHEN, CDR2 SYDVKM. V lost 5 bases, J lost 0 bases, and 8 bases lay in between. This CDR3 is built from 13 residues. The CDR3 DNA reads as TGTGCCAGCAGTCGGACTTTCTCCTACGAGCAGTACTTC. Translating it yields CASSRTFSYEQYF. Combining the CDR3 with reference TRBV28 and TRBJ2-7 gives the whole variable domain DVKVTQSSRYLVKRTGEKVFLECVQDMDHENMFWYRQDPGLGLRLIYFSYDVKMKEKGDIPEGYSVSREKKERFSLILESASTNQTSMYLCASSRTFSYEQYFGPGTRLTVT.

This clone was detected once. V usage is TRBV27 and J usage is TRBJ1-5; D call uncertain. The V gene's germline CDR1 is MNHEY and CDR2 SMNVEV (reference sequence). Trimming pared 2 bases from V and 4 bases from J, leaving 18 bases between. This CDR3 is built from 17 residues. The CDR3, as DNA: TGTGCCAGCAGTTTAGGGCCCTCAAGAGCGCGTAATCAGCCCCAGCATTTT. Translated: CASSLGPSRARNQPQHF.

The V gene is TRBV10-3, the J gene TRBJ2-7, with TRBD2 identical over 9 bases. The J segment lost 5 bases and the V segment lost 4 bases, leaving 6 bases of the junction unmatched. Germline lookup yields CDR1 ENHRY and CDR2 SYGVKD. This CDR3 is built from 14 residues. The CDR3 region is CAISVRGLADEQYF. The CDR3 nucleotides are TGTGCCATCAGTGTACGGGGACTAGCAGACGAGCAGTACTTC.

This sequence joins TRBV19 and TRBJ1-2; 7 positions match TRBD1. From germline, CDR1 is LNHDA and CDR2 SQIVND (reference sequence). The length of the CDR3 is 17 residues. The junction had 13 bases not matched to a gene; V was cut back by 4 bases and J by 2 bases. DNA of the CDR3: TGTGCCAGTAGTACCGGGACAGCTGGCCCCTCAAACTATGGCTACACCTTC. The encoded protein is CASSTGTAGPSNYGYTF. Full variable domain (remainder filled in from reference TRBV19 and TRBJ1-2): DGGITQSPKYLFRKEGQNVTLSCEQNLNHDAMYWYRQDPGQGLRLIYYSQIVNDFQKGDIAEGYSVSREKKESFPLTVTSAQKNPTAFYLCASSTGTAGPSNYGYTFGSGTRLTVV.

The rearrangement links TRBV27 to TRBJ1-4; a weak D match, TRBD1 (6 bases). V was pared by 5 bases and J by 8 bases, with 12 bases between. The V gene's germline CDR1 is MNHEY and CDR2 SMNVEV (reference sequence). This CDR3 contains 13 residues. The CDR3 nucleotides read TGTGCCAGCAGTCACAGGGTCGGGGAAAAACTGTTTTTT. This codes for CASSHRVGEKLFF. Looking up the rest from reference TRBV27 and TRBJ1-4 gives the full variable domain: EAQVTQNPRYLITVTGKKLTVTCSQNMNHEYMSWYRQDPGLGLRQIYYSMNVEVTDKGDVPEGYKVSRKEKRNFPLILESPSPNQTSLYFCASSHRVGEKLFFGSGTQLSVL.

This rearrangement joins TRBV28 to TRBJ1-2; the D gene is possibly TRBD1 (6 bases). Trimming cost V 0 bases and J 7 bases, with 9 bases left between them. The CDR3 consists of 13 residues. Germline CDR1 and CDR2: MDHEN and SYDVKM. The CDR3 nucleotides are TGTGCCAGCAGTTTATGGACAGGACCTGGCTACACCTTC. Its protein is CASSLWTGPGYTF.

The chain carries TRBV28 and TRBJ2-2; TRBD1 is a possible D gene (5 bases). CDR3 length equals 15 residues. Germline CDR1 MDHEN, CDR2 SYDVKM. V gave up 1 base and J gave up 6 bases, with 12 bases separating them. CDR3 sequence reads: CASSLSALQAGELFF. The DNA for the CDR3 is TGTGCCAGCAGTTTATCGGCTCTACAGGCCGGGGAGCTGTTTTTT. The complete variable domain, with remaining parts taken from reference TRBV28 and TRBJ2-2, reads DVKVTQSSRYLVKRTGEKVFLECVQDMDHENMFWYRQDPGLGLRLIYFSYDVKMKEKGDIPEGYSVSREKKERFSLILESASTNQTSMYLCASSLSALQAGELFFGEGSRLTVL.

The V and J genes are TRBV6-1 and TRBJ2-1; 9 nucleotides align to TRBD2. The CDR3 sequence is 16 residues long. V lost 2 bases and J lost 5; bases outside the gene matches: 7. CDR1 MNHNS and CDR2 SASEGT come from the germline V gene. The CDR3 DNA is TGTGCCAGCAGTGAAAGGCTCCTAGCGGGGCACAATGAGCAGTTCTTC. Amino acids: CASSERLLAGHNEQFF.

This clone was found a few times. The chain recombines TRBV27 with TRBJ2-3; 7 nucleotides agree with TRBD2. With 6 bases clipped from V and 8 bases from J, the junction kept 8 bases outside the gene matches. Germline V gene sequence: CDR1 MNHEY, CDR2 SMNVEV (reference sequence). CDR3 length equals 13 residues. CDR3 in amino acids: CASSVEREATQYF. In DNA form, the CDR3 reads TGTGCCAGCAGCGTCGAGCGGGAAGCTACGCAGTATTTT.

As DNA, the CDR3 is TGTGCCAGCAGTGATTACGACAATGAGCAGTTCTTC. It translates to CASSDYDNEQFF. V is TRBV28 and J is TRBJ2-1; no definite D call. The V and J ends lost 5 bases and 5 bases respectively, with 7 bases between them. CDR3 length: 12 residues. Germline V gives CDR1 MDHEN, CDR2 SYDVKM.

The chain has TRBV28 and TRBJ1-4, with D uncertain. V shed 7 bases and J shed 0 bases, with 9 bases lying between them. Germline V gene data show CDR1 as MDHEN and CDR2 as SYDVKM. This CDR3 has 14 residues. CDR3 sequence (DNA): TGTGCCAGCACCTCGTCAGCAACTAATGAAAAACTGTTTTTT. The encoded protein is CASTSSATNEKLFF.

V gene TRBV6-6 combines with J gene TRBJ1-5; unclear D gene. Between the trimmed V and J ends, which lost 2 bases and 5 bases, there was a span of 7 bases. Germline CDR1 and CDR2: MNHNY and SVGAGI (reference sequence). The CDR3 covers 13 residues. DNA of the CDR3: TGTGCCAGCAGTTACCAGCAGGATCAGCCCCAGCATTTT. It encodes CASSYQQDQPQHF.

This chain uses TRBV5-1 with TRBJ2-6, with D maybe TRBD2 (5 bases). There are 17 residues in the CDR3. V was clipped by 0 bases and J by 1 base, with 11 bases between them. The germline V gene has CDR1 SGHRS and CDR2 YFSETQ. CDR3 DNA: TGCGCCAGCAGCTTGGCCAGTGGACTTTCTGGGGCCAACGTCCTGACTTTC. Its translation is CASSLASGLSGANVLTF. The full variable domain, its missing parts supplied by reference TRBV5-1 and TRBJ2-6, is KAGVTQTPRYLIKTRGQQVTLSCSPISGHRSVSWYQQTPGQGLQFLFEYFSETQRNKGNFPGRFSGRQFSNSRSEMNVSTLELGDSALYLCASSLASGLSGANVLTFGAGSRLTVL.

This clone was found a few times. DNA of the CDR3: TGCGCCAGCAGCTTATCCGGGACACAGACTGAAGCTTTCTTT. Its translation is CASSLSGTQTEAFF. The chain employs TRBV5-1 and TRBJ1-1; possibly TRBD1 for D (6 bases). This CDR3 contains 14 residues. The germline V gene encodes CDR1 SGHRS and CDR2 YFSETQ. V was trimmed by 2 bases and J by 5 bases, leaving 13 bases between them.

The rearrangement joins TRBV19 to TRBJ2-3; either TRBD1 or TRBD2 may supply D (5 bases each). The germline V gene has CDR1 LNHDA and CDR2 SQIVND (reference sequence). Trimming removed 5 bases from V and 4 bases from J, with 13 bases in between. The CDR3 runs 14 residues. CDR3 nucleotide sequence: TGTGCCAGTAGTGCCTACAGAGGGGCAGATACGCAGTATTTT. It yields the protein CASSAYRGADTQYF.

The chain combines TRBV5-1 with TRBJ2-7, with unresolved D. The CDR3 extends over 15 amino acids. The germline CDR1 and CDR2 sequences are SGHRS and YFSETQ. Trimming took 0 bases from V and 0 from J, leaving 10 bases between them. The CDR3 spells CASSLGLSISYEQYF. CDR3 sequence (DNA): TGCGCCAGCAGCTTGGGACTTTCGATCTCCTACGAGCAGTACTTC.

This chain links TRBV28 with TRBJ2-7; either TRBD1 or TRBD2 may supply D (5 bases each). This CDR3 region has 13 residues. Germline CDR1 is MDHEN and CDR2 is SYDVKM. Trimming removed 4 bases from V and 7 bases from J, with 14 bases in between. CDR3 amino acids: CASSSGTDSEQYF. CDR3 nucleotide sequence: TGTGCCAGCAGTTCCGGGACCGACAGTGAGCAGTACTTC.

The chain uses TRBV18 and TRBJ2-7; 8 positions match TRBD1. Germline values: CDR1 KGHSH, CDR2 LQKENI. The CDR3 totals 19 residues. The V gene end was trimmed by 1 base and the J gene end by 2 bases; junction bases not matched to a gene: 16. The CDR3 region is CASSPRVGFGQGAAYEQYF. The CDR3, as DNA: TGTGCCAGCTCACCACGAGTGGGTTTTGGGCAGGGGGCAGCCTACGAGCAGTACTTC.

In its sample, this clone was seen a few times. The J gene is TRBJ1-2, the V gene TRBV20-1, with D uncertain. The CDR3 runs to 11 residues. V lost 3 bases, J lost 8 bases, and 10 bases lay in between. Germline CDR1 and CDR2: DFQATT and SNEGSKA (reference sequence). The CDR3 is CSARFVRGYTF. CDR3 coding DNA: TGCAGTGCTAGGTTCGTTCGGGGCTACACCTTC.